This record covers a single TCR beta chain. Germline assignment: CDR1 LNHDA and CDR2 SQIVND (reference sequence). Trimming shortened V by 11 bases and J by 0 bases, and 14 bases separated the two germline ends. The CDR3 runs 14 residues. Researchers generated TCR beta cDNA from roughly 500 ng of total RNA, relying on a constant-region primer. It was through three nested multiplex PCR rounds of slightly modified ARM-PCR that TCR beta libraries arose. Amplification in the first two PCR rounds was performed using TRBV1-TRBV30 forward primers and a C-beta reverse primer for around 9 cycles each. TCRdb re-analysed the multiplex PCR reads in MiXCR, keeping a single row per CDR3 protein. This sample has about 210,000 distinct CDR3 sequences, with around 85% found just once. This entry belongs to a study of tumor-infiltrating lymphocytes in primary liver carcinoma. Bulk tissue was left unsorted, and RNA and DNA were co-extracted from about 19-30 mg of it.

Sequenced: tumor tissue from primary liver carcinoma. This sequence joins TRBV19 and TRBJ1-5; D unresolved. This receptor was obtained from a man in his forties or fifties with primary liver carcinoma and hepatitis B virus infection. The CDR3 nucleotides are TGTGCCTATTGGTTAGGACTTAGCAATCAGCCCCAGCATTTT. As protein: CAYWLGLSNQPQHF.